Included here is one TCR beta chain sequence, with context. The junction and the germline gene differ at one end; a read error may be behind it. The sample belongs to a study of tumor and adjacent non-tumor tissue in lung cancer. The CDR3 runs to 16 residues. Germline CDR1 SGHNT, CDR2 YENEEA. No cell sorting was done before RNA was extracted from the tissue. The library came from three nested PCR rounds adapted from ARM-PCR protocols. MiXCR, applied by TCRdb to the multiplex PCR reads, yields one record per CDR3 protein. The sample holds 65,000 to 90,000 distinct CDR3 sequences; around 86% are singletons and the top ten take approximately 12%.

This sequence was found in a woman aged 45-65 years with non-small cell lung cancer. The rearrangement links TRBV11-3 to TRBJ2-1; D might be TRBD2 (5 bases). The sample was lung tumor tissue. CDR3 protein: CASSSRSGSFYNEQLF. In DNA form, the CDR3 reads TGTGCCAGCAGCTCCCGGAGTGGGAGTTTCTACAATGAGCAGTTATTC.